These 9 T cell receptor beta chains were sequenced from one sample in a study of shared clonotypes between healthy human individuals. Profiling relied on immunoSEQ multiplex PCR, and the TCRdb table lists in-frame clones only, not all of them. Among a few million clones, approximately 95% were seen once, and the ten largest hold approximately 0.4%. Material for sequencing was naive CD4+ T cells from PBMCs. The subset is: CD45RA+ positively selected. These receptors came from a man between 18 and 29 years old in good health. Some clones in this sample may be carry-over from other donors' samples.

This clone was seen just once. This chain links TRBV5-6 with TRBJ1-2; D not certain. V dropped 4 bases and J dropped 5 bases, with 15 bases sitting between them. CDR3 length: 14 residues. CDR1 and CDR2 (germline): SGHDT, YYEEEE. CDR3 DNA sequence: TGTGCCAGCAGCGTGGACGGAGCCCGTTATGGCTACACCTTC. Translation: CASSVDGARYGYTF.

The genes are TRBV18 and TRBJ1-1; D possibly corresponds to TRBD1 (5 bases). This CDR3 has 14 amino acids. Trimming removed 5 bases from V and 3 bases from J, with 13 bases in between. Germline values: CDR1 KGHSH, CDR2 LQKENI. CDR3 residues: CASSMTRADTEAFF. The CDR3 bases are TGTGCCAGCTCAATGACCAGGGCTGACACTGAAGCTTTCTTT.

The genes are TRBV4-2 and TRBJ2-5; D perhaps matches TRBD2 (6 bases). CDR1 is LGHNA, CDR2 YNFKEQ, per germline. Between the trimmed V and J ends, which lost 3 bases and 2 bases, there was a span of 13 bases. The CDR3 runs 15 residues. The CDR3 protein is CASSQGLAAQETQYF. The DNA of the CDR3 is TGTGCCAGCAGCCAGGGTTTAGCGGCTCAAGAGACCCAGTACTTC.

The chain has TRBV11-2 and TRBJ1-1; unclear D gene. The germline CDR1 and CDR2 sequences are SGHAT and FQNNGV. Trimming took off 5 bases at V and 1 base at J, with 17 bases between the two ends. The CDR3 totals 16 residues. CDR3 protein: CASSRSVYSGNTEAFF. For the CDR3, the DNA is TGTGCCAGCAGCAGATCCGTGTACTCAGGGAACACTGAAGCTTTCTTT.

The chain recombines TRBV29-1 with TRBJ2-5; tentatively, D is TRBD1 or TRBD2 (5 bases each). The V gene lost 3 bases and the J gene lost 2 bases, with 7 bases spanning the gap. Germline lookup yields CDR1 SQVTM and CDR2 ANQGSEA. The CDR3 consists of 12 residues. In nucleotides, the CDR3 is TGCAGCGTTGATGGGGGACAAGAGACCCAGTACTTC. Residues: CSVDGGQETQYF.

This chain joins TRBV2 and TRBJ2-1; tentatively, D is TRBD2 (7 bases). Germline CDR1 reads SNHLY; CDR2 reads FYNNEI. This CDR3 is built from 13 residues. V dropped 7 bases and J dropped 9 bases, with 16 bases sitting between them. In nucleotides, the CDR3 is TGTGCCAGCATGGCCGGGGGGCTTGGTGAGCAGTTCTTC. It codes for CASMAGGLGEQFF. The entire variable domain, with the rest obtained from reference TRBV2 and TRBJ2-1, is as follows: EPEVTQTPSHQVTQMGQEVILRCVPISNHLYFYWYRQILGQKVEFLVSFYNNEISEKSEIFDDQFSVERPDGSNFTLKIRSTKLEDSAMYFCASMAGGLGEQFFGPGTRLTVL.

V is TRBV9 and J is TRBJ2-7; D is possibly TRBD2 (5 bases). This CDR3 spans 14 amino acids. The germline V and J ends were trimmed by 0 bases and 6 bases, with 13 bases remaining between them. Germline V CDR1 and CDR2: SGDLS, YYNGEE. In DNA form, the CDR3 reads TGTGCCAGCAGCGTAGAGGTGGCGGAGGCCGAGCAGTACTTC. It encodes CASSVEVAEAEQYF. The full variable domain, in which reference TRBV9 and TRBJ2-7 provide the parts outside the CDR3, is DSGVTQTPKHLITATGQRVTLRCSPRSGDLSVYWYQQSLDQGLQFLIQYYNGEERAKGNILERFSAQQFPDLHSELNLSSLELGDSALYFCASSVEVAEAEQYFGPGTRLTVT.

As concerns this clone: Germline and junction disagree at one end, which may indicate a read error. The chain recombines TRBV10-3 with TRBJ2-3, with TRBD2 matching over 9 bases. Germline CDR1 is ENHRY and CDR2 is SYGVKD. This CDR3 is built from 13 residues. CDR3 nucleotides: TGTGCCATCAGAGAAGCGGGAGGCCCCGGTCAGCGCTTT. It specifies CAIREAGGPGQRF.

This chain uses TRBV5-1 with TRBJ2-3, with D perhaps TRBD1 or TRBD2 (6 bases each). Trimming took 4 bases from V and 6 from J, leaving 18 bases between them. The CDR3 has 15 amino acids. CDR1 is SGHRS, CDR2 YFSETQ, per germline. The DNA of the CDR3 is TGCGCCAGCAGCCGGGTGGGGGGCGGCGTGGATACGCAGTATTTT. Translation: CASSRVGGGVDTQYF.